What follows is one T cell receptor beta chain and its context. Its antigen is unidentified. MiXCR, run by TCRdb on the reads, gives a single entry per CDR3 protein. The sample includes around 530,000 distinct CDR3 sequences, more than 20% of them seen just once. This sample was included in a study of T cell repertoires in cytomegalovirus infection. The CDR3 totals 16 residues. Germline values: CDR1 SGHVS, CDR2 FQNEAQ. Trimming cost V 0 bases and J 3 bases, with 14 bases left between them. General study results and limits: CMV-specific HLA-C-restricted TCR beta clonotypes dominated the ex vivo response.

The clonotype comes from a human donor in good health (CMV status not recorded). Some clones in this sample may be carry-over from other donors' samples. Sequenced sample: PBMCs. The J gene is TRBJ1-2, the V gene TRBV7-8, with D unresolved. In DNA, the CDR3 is TGTGCCAGCAGCTTAGCAGGGTTTTTCGGTCACTATGGCTACACCTTC. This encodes CASSLAGFFGHYGYTF. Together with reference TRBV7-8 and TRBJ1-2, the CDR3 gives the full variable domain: GAGVSQSPRYKVAKRGQDVALRCDPISGHVSLFWYQQALGQGPEFLTYFQNEAQLDKSGLPSDRFFAERPEGSVSTLKIQRTQQEDSAVYLCASSLAGFFGHYGYTFGSGTRLTVV.